Below are 27 T cell receptor beta chains sequenced from a single sample in a study of blood T cell repertoires in COVID-19. Data came from immunoSEQ multiplex PCR; TCRdb stores just in-frame clones and leaves some out. The sample has around 130,000 clones, just under 85% seen once; the top ten hold less than 20%. Specimen: peripheral blood. These receptors originate from a woman aged 45-65 years with acute or convalescent COVID-19.

V is TRBV2 and J is TRBJ1-1; TRBD1 aligns across 8 bases. Germline CDR1 and CDR2: SNHLY and FYNNEI. Unmatched junction bases numbered 5, after V lost 0 bases and J lost 11 bases. The CDR3 runs 13 residues. In DNA, the CDR3 is TGTGCCAGCAGTGAAGCGCGGACAGGGAAGGCTTTCTTT. Translation gives CASSEARTGKAFF.

The chain has TRBV5-6 and TRBJ1-1, with 10 bases fitting TRBD1. This CDR3 comprises 15 residues. The germline CDR1 and CDR2 sequences are SGHDT and YYEEEE. V gave up 4 bases and J gave up 8 bases; unmatched junction bases: 11. The CDR3: CASSPGQGKTSEAFF. The CDR3, as DNA: TGTGCCAGCAGCCCGGGACAGGGGAAAACGTCGGAAGCTTTCTTT.

V usage is TRBV6-4 and J usage is TRBJ1-6, with D uncertain. The length of the CDR3 is 15 residues. V lost 7 bases, J lost 11 bases, and 21 bases lay in between. CDR1 and CDR2 from the germline V gene are MRHNA and SNTAGT. The CDR3 sequence is CASINSWAGMPPLHF. Written as DNA, the CDR3 is TGTGCCAGCATCAATTCTTGGGCAGGAATGCCACCCCTCCACTTT.

The chain has TRBV19 and TRBJ1-2; 7 positions match TRBD1. Germline trimming cut 1 base from V and 8 bases from J; bases unmatched to any gene: 10. There are 15 residues in the CDR3. The germline gives CDR1 LNHDA, CDR2 SQIVND (reference sequence). The CDR3 nucleotides read TGTGCCAGTAGTATAGCATTACTACAGGGGAACGGCTACACCTTC. Its protein product is CASSIALLQGNGYTF. Full variable domain (rest looked up from reference TRBV19 and TRBJ1-2): DGGITQSPKYLFRKEGQNVTLSCEQNLNHDAMYWYRQDPGQGLRLIYYSQIVNDFQKGDIAEGYSVSREKKESFPLTVTSAQKNPTAFYLCASSIALLQGNGYTFGSGTRLTVV.

In its sample, this clone was seen once. This rearrangement joins TRBV13 to TRBJ1-3; TRBD1 matches 9 bases. This CDR3 has 15 amino acids. V was clipped by 4 bases and J by 2 bases; unmatched bases: 3. From germline, CDR1 is PRHDT and CDR2 FYEKMQ (reference sequence). The chain's CDR3 is CASSSDRGTGNTIYF. The CDR3 nucleotides are TGTGCCAGCAGCTCGGACAGGGGCACTGGAAACACCATATATTTT.

The chain joins TRBV30 to TRBJ2-2, with TRBD1 matching over 7 bases. This CDR3 is built from 13 residues. After removal of 3 bases from V and 5 bases from J, the junction contained 3 bases not matched to a gene. The germline gives CDR1 GTSNPN, CDR2 SVGIG (reference sequence). The CDR3 DNA is TGTGCCTGGAGCCGACAGGGTACCGGGGAGCTGTTTTTT. It codes for CAWSRQGTGELFF.

The chain uses TRBV19 and TRBJ2-3; 7 bases are shared with TRBD1. With 5 bases clipped from V and 0 bases from J, the junction kept 5 bases outside the gene matches. This CDR3 has 15 amino acids. The germline V gene encodes CDR1 LNHDA and CDR2 SQIVND (reference sequence). The CDR3 is CASSPTGLSTDTQYF. The CDR3, as DNA: TGTGCCAGTAGTCCGACAGGGTTGAGCACAGATACGCAGTATTTT.

The genes are TRBV7-9 and TRBJ1-5, with a possible D match to TRBD1 (5 bases). CDR1 is SEHNR, CDR2 FQNEAQ, per germline (reference sequence). Trimming pared 5 bases from V and 0 bases from J, leaving 11 bases between. This CDR3 has 15 amino acids. The CDR3 reads CASSTSDTSNQPQHF. The CDR3 DNA follows: TGTGCCAGCAGCACCTCGGACACTAGCAATCAGCCCCAGCATTTT.

The chain links TRBV6-2 or TRBV6-3 to TRBJ1-5; D is possibly TRBD1 (6 bases). Germline CDR1 is MNHEY and CDR2 is SVGEGT. The CDR3 contains 16 residues. The germline V and J ends were trimmed by 6 bases and 0 bases, with 15 bases remaining between them. CDR3 sequence: CASSRSTGISNQPQHF. The CDR3 nucleotides read TGTGCCAGCAGCCGCTCGACAGGTATTAGCAATCAGCCCCAGCATTTT.

CDR3 sequence (DNA): TGTGCCAGCAGCGTAAGGGGGCGGGACACCGGGGAGCTGTTTTTT. This gives the protein CASSVRGRDTGELFF. The V call is TRBV9, the J call TRBJ2-2, with 7 bases fitting TRBD1. Germline-derived CDR1 and CDR2 are SGDLS and YYNGEE. The V segment lost 1 base and the J segment 3 bases; nucleotides outside the gene matches: 3. This CDR3 region has 15 residues.

The J gene is TRBJ1-2, the V gene TRBV4-1, with a possible D match to TRBD1 (6 bases). The CDR3 loop spans 16 amino acids. V was trimmed by 0 bases and J by 0 bases, leaving 11 bases between them. CDR1 and CDR2 from the germline V gene are MGHRA and YSYEKL. CDR3 sequence reads: CASSQERTAPNYGYTF. The DNA for the CDR3 is TGCGCCAGCAGCCAAGAAAGGACAGCTCCTAACTATGGCTACACCTTC.

This chain links TRBV3-1 (or the pseudogene TRBV3-2) with TRBJ1-6, with D tentatively TRBD1 (5 bases). The CDR3 extends over 15 amino acids. The germline CDR1 and CDR2 sequences are LGHDT and YNNKEL (reference sequence). Deletions cut 1 base from V and 9 bases from J, with 13 bases between. The CDR3 DNA is TGTGCCAGCAGCCAAGTAGGAGGGGAGGGTTCACCCCTCCACTTT. Amino acid sequence: CASSQVGGEGSPLHF.

J is TRBJ1-6 and V is TRBV7-2; D perhaps matches TRBD1 (5 bases). The CDR3 runs to 14 residues. V gave up 1 base and J gave up 6 bases, with 7 bases separating them. Germline CDR1 is SGHTA and CDR2 is FQGNSA. For the CDR3, the DNA is TGTGCCAGCAGCTTAGGACAGATTAATTCACCCCTCCACTTT. Translated, it gives CASSLGQINSPLHF. Using reference TRBV7-2 and TRBJ1-6 for the parts outside the CDR3, the full variable domain is GAGVSQSPSNKVTEKGKDVELRCDPISGHTALYWYRQSLGQGLEFLIYFQGNSAPDKSGLPSDRFSAERTGGSVSTLTIQRTQQEDSAVYLCASSLGQINSPLHFGNGTRLTVT.

This sequence joins TRBV19 and TRBJ1-5; a weak D match, TRBD1 (6 bases). The V gene lost 7 bases and the J gene lost 7 bases, with 20 bases spanning the gap. The V gene's germline CDR1 is LNHDA and CDR2 SQIVND (reference sequence). The CDR3 is 15 amino acids. CDR3 in DNA: TGTGCCAGTACCTGGATGACAGGCGTCGGACAGCCCCAGCATTTT. Translated, it gives CASTWMTGVGQPQHF.

The chain employs TRBV10-2 and TRBJ2-3; weak D call: TRBD2 (6 bases). CDR3 size: 14 residues. Germline CDR1 reads WSHSY; CDR2 reads SAAADI. Trimming removed 6 bases from V and 2 bases from J, with 12 bases in between. CDR3 amino acids: CASSRDSDTDTQYF. In nucleotides, the CDR3 is TGCGCCAGCAGCCGGGACTCAGACACAGATACGCAGTATTTT.

This chain joins TRBV3-1 (or the pseudogene TRBV3-2) and TRBJ1-2, with 8 bases matching TRBD1. The CDR3 is 14 amino acids. Looked up from germline, CDR1 is LGHDT and CDR2 is YNNKEL (reference sequence). Trimming cost V 4 bases and J 4 bases; bases outside gene matches: 5. CDR3 loop: CASSPGQAGYGYTF. The DNA of the CDR3 is TGTGCCAGCAGCCCGGGACAGGCTGGCTATGGCTACACCTTC.

J is TRBJ2-1 and V is TRBV5-1; maybe TRBD2 (5 bases). The germline V gene has CDR1 SGHRS and CDR2 YFSETQ. Deletions cut 3 bases from V and 11 bases from J, with 15 bases between. This CDR3 spans 13 amino acids. CDR3 in amino acids: CASSSTGITQQFF. CDR3 coding DNA: TGCGCCAGCAGCTCGACCGGGATCACTCAGCAGTTCTTC. Supplemented by reference TRBV5-1 and TRBJ2-1, the full variable domain reads KAGVTQTPRYLIKTRGQQVTLSCSPISGHRSVSWYQQTPGQGLQFLFEYFSETQRNKGNFPGRFSGRQFSNSRSEMNVSTLELGDSALYLCASSSTGITQQFFGPGTRLTVL.

The chain has TRBV10-3 and TRBJ2-4, with D maybe TRBD1 (5 bases). V was clipped by 0 bases and J by 8 bases, with 14 bases between them. Germline assignment: CDR1 ENHRY and CDR2 SYGVKD. CDR3 length: 15 amino acids. CDR3 in amino acids: CAISESTEARDIQYF. The CDR3 DNA follows: TGTGCCATCAGTGAGTCGACAGAGGCCAGGGACATTCAGTACTTC.

This rearrangement joins TRBV19 to TRBJ1-3; D remains ambiguous. The CDR3 is made up of 18 amino acids. Germline V gives CDR1 LNHDA, CDR2 SQIVND (reference sequence). Between the trimmed V and J ends, which lost 1 base and 0 bases, there was a span of 16 bases. The DNA for the CDR3 is TGTGCCAGTAGTATAGCCCCACTCCTACGGAGCTCTGGAAACACCATATATTTT. It is translated as CASSIAPLLRSSGNTIYF.

This clone came up a few times. The chain employs TRBV25-1 and TRBJ1-3; no definite D call. The germline V gene has CDR1 MGHDK and CDR2 SYGVNS. Trimming left V 0 bases short and J 0 bases short, with 6 bases between. CDR3 length equals 15 residues. CDR3 DNA: TGTGCCAGCAGTGAATATCTCGTCTCTGGAAACACCATATATTTT. It encodes CASSEYLVSGNTIYF.

The genes are TRBV9 and TRBJ1-6, with TRBD1 identical over 7 bases. The germline V gene encodes CDR1 SGDLS and CDR2 YYNGEE. V gave up 6 bases and J gave up 10 bases; unmatched junction bases: 10. The CDR3 spans 14 residues. CDR3 nucleotide sequence: TGTGCCAGCACCAAAGGACAGGTCAACTCACCCCTCCACTTT. It yields the protein CASTKGQVNSPLHF.

The chain uses TRBV13 and TRBJ2-1; D perhaps matches TRBD2 (5 bases). This CDR3 is 13 amino acids long. Germline V CDR1 and CDR2: PRHDT, FYEKMQ (reference sequence). The ends were cut back, 5 bases at V and 7 bases at J, with 12 bases in the middle. The CDR3 DNA reads as TGTGCCAGCAGCCCCCGGGGTTTGAATGAGCAGTTCTTC. Its translation is CASSPRGLNEQFF.

This sequence joins TRBV19 and TRBJ2-4; 11 bases fit TRBD2. J was trimmed by 6 bases and V by 4 bases; bases with no gene match: 5. The length of the CDR3 is 15 residues. Germline V gene lookup returns CDR1 LNHDA and CDR2 SQIVND (reference sequence). Here the CDR3 reads CASSTSGGIINIQYF. As DNA, the CDR3 is TGTGCCAGTAGTACTAGCGGGGGGATCATAAACATTCAGTACTTC.

This chain connects TRBV10-3 to TRBJ1-1; a possible D gene is TRBD1 (6 bases). CDR1 and CDR2 from the germline V gene are ENHRY and SYGVKD. The CDR3 is 13 residues long. Deletions cut 10 bases from V and 3 bases from J, with 15 bases between. The CDR3 spells CARSTGSDTEAFF. The CDR3 DNA follows: TGTGCCAGATCTACAGGGAGCGACACTGAAGCTTTCTTT.

This chain joins TRBV5-4 and TRBJ1-1, with a weak D call TRBD1 (6 bases). Germline V CDR1 and CDR2: SGHNT, YYREEE (reference sequence). There are 14 residues in the CDR3. Trimming pared 3 bases from V and 6 bases from J, leaving 15 bases between. The CDR3, as DNA: TGTGCCAGCAGCTCCTTCACAGGGTCGGCTGAAGCTTTCTTT. It yields the protein CASSSFTGSAEAFF.

J is TRBJ1-2 and V is TRBV28; D is unclear. From germline, CDR1 is MDHEN and CDR2 SYDVKM. The CDR3 consists of 13 residues. V was shortened by 3 bases and J by 2 bases, with 7 bases between the two germline ends. The CDR3 loop reads CASSLGKNYGYTF. CDR3 bases: TGTGCCAGCAGTTTGGGCAAGAACTATGGCTACACCTTC.

This chain joins TRBV6-5 and TRBJ2-1; D is perhaps TRBD1 (6 bases). The germline gives CDR1 MNHEY, CDR2 SVGAGI. V lost 2 bases, J lost 5 bases, and 16 bases lay in between. The CDR3 runs to 16 residues. The CDR3 loop reads CASSYADTKGDNEQFF. CDR3 in DNA: TGTGCCAGCAGTTACGCCGACACTAAGGGGGACAATGAGCAGTTCTTC.